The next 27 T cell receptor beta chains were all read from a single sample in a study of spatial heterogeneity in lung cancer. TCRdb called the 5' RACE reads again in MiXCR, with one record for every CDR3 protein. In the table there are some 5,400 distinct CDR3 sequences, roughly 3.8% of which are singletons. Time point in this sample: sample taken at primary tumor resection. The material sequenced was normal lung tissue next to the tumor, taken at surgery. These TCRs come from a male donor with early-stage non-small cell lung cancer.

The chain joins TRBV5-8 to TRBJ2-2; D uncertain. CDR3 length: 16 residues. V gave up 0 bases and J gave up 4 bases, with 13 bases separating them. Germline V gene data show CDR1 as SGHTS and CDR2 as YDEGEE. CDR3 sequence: CASSLGLLITTGELFF. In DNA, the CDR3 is TGTGCCAGCAGCTTGGGACTTCTCATTACCACCGGGGAGCTGTTTTTT. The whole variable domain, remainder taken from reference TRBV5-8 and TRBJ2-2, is EAGVTQSPTHLIKTRGQQATLRCSPISGHTSVYWYQQALGLGLQFLLWYDEGEERNRGNFPPRFSGRQFPNYSSELNVNALELEDSALYLCASSLGLLITTGELFFGEGSRLTVL.

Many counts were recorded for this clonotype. The CDR3 coding sequence is TGCAGCGTTTTGGACAGGGGGCTCTCCTACGAGCAGTACTTC. Translated: CSVLDRGLSYEQYF. The chain combines TRBV29-1 with TRBJ2-7; TRBD1 agrees at 11 bases. The CDR3 has 14 amino acids. V was clipped by 5 bases and J by 0 bases; unmatched bases: 3. Germline assignment: CDR1 SQVTM and CDR2 ANQGSEA.

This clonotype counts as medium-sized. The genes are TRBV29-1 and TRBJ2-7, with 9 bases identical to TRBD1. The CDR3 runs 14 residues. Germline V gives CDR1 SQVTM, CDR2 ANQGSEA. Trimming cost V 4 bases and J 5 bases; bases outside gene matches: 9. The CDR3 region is CSVGVAGQGHEQYF. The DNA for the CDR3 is TGCAGCGTTGGGGTGGCGGGACAGGGCCACGAGCAGTACTTC.

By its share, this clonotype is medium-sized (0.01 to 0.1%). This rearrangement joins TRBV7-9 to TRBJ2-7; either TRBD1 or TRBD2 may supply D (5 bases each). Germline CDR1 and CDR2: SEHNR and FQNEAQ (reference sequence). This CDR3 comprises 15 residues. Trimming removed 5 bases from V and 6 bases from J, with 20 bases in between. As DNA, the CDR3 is TGTGCCAGCAGCCCAGCCCCCGGGACGTCCGGCGAGCAGTACTTC. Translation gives CASSPAPGTSGEQYF.

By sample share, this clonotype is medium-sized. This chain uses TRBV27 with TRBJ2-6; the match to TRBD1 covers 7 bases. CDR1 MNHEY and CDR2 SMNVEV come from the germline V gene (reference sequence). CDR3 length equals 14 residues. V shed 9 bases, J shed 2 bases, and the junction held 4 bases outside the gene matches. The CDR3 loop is CASSQGAGANVLTF. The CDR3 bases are TGTGCCAGTAGCCAGGGGGCTGGGGCCAACGTCCTGACTTTC.

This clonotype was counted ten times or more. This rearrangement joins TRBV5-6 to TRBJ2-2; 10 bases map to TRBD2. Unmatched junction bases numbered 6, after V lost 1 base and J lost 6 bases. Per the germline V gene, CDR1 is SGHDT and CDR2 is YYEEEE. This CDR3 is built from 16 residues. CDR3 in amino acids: CASSLYQREGAGELFF. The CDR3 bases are TGTGCCAGCAGCTTGTATCAGCGGGAGGGCGCCGGGGAGCTGTTTTTT.

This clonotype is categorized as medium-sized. For the CDR3, the DNA is TGTGCCAGCAGTTCGGGCACAGATACGCAGTATTTT. Its translation is CASSSGTDTQYF. The V call is TRBV7-3, the J call TRBJ2-3; no clear D gene. CDR1 and CDR2 (germline): SGHTA, FQGTGA. This CDR3 has 12 residues. V was shortened by 6 bases and J by 1 base, with 5 bases between the two germline ends.

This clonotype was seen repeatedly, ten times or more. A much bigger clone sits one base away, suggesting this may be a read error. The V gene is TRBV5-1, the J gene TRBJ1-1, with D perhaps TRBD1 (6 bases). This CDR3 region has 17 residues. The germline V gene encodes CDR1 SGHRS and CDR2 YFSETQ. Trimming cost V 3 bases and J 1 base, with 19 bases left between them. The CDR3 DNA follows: TGCGCCAGCAGCTGGAGTGGGGGGCCCCCTAGGAACACTGAAGCTTTCTTT. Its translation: CASSWSGGPPRNTEAFF.

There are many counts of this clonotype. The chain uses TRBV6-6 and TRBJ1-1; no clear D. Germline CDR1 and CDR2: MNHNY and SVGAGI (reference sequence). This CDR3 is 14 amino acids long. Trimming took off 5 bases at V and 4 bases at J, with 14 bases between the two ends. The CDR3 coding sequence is TGTGCCAGCAGTCCCCCCTCCGACATCACTGAAGCTTTCTTT. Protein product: CASSPPSDITEAFF.

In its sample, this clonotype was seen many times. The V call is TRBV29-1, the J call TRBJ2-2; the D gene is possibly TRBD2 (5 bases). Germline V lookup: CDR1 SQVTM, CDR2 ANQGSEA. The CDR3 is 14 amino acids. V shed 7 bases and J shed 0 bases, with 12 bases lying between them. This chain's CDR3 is CSGRRGTNTGELFF. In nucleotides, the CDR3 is TGCAGCGGTCGACGGGGAACGAACACCGGGGAGCTGTTTTTT.

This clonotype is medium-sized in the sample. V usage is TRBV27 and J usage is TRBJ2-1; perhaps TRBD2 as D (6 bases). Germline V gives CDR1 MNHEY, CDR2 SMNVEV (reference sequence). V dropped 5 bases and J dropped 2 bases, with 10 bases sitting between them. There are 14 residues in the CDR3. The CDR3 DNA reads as TGTGCCAGCAGTCCGCGGGGAACCTACAATGAGCAGTTCTTC. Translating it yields CASSPRGTYNEQFF.

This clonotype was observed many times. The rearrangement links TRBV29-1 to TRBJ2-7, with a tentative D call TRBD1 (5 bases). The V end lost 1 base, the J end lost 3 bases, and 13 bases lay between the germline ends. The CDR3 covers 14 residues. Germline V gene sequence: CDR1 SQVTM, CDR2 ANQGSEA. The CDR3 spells CSVEGSDRDYEQYF. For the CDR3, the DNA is TGCAGCGTTGAAGGTAGTGACAGAGACTACGAGCAGTACTTC.

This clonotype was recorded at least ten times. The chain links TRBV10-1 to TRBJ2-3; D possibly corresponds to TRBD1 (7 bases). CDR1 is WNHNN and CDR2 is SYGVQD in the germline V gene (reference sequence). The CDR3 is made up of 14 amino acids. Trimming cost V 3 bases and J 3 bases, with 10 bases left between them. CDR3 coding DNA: TGCGCCAGCAGTGAACAGGGGAGGACAGATACGCAGTATTTT. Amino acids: CASSEQGRTDTQYF.

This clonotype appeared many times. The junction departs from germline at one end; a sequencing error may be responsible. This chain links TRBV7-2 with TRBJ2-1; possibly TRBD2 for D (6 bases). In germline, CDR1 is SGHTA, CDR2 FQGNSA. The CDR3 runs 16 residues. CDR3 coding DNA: TGTGCCGGCAGGAACAAGGGAGGTAGCTCCTACAATGAGCAGTTCTTC. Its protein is CAGRNKGGSSYNEQFF.

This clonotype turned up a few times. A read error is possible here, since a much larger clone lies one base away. Here the CDR3 reads CASKGWDTEAFF. CDR3 in DNA: TGTGCCAGTAAGGGATGGGACACTGAAGCTTTCTTT. The chain combines TRBV12-3 or TRBV12-4 with TRBJ1-1; D unclear. V shed 9 bases and J shed 3 bases, with 11 bases lying between them. This CDR3 has 12 residues.

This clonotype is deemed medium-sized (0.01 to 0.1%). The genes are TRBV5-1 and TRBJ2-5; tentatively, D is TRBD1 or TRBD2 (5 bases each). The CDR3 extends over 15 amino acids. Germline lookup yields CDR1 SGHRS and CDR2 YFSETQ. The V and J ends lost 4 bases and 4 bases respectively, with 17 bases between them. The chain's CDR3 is CASSPGDPLGETQYF. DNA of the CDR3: TGCGCCAGCAGCCCTGGGGACCCTTTGGGAGAGACCCAGTACTTC.

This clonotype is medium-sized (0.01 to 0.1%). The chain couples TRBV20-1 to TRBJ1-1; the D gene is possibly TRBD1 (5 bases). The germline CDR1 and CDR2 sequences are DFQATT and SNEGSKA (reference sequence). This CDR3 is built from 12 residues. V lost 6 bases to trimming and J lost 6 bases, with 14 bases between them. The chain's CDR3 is CSARAGDAEAFF. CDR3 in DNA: TGCAGTGCGCGTGCTGGGGACGCTGAAGCTTTCTTT.

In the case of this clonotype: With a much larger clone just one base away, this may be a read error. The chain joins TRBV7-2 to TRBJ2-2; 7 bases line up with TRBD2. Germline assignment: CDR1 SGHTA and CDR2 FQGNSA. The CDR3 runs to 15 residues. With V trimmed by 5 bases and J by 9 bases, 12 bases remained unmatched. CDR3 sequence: CASSPTSPGTRELFF. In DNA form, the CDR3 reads TGTGCCAGCAGCCCGACTAGCCCGGGGACCAGGGAGCTGTTTTTT.

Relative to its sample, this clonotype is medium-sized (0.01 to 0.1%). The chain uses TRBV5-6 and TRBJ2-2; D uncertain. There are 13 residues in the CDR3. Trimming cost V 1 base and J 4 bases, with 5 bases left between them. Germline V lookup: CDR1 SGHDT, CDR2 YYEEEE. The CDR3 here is CASSLWGTGELFF. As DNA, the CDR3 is TGTGCCAGCAGCTTGTGGGGCACCGGGGAGCTGTTTTTT.

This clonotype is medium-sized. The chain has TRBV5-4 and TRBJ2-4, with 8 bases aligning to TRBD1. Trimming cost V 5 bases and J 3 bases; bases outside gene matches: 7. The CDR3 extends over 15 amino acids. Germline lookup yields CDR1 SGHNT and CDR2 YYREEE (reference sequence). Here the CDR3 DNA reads TGTGCCAGCAGTCTAGGAACAGGGGGCAAAAACATTCAGTACTTC. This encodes CASSLGTGGKNIQYF.

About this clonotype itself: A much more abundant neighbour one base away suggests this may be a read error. The CDR3 here is CASSGTGTGRLQGYTF. As DNA, the CDR3 is TGTGCCAGCAGCGGGACCGGGACAGGGAGGTTACAGGGCTACACCTTC. This chain connects TRBV7-9 to TRBJ1-2; TRBD1 aligns across 9 bases. The ends lost 5 bases at V and 8 bases at J; junction bases unmatched: 15. The length of the CDR3 is 16 residues. Germline assignment: CDR1 SEHNR and CDR2 FQNEAQ (reference sequence). Full variable domain (missing parts from reference TRBV7-9 and TRBJ1-2): DTGVSQNPRHKITKRGQNVTFRCDPISEHNRLYWYRQTLGQGPEFLTYFQNEAQLEKSRLLSDRFSAERPKGSFSTLEIQRTEQGDSAMYLCASSGTGTGRLQGYTFGSGTRLTVV.

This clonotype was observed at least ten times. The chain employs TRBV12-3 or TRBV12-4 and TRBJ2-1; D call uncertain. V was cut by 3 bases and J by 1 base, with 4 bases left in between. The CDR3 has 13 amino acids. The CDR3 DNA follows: TGTGCCAGCAGTTTTGGGTCCTACAATGAGCAGTTCTTC. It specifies CASSFGSYNEQFF.

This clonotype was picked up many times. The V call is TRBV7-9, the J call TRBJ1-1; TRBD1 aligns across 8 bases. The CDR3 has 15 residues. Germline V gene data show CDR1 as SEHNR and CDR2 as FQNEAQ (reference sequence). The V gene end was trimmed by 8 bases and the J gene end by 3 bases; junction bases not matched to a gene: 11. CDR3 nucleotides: TGTGCCAGCTCCGGACAGGGAAAAGGTGACACTGAAGCTTTCTTT. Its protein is CASSGQGKGDTEAFF.

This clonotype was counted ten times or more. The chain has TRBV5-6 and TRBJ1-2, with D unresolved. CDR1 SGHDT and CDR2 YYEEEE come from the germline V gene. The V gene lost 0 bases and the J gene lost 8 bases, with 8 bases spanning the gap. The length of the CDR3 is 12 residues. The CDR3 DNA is TGTGCCAGCAGCTTGGGAGTGGGAGGCTACACCTTC. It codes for CASSLGVGGYTF. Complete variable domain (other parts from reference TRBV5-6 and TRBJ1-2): DAGVTQSPTHLIKTRGQQVTLRCSPKSGHDTVSWYQQALGQGPQFIFQYYEEEERQRGNFPDRFSGHQFPNYSSELNVNALLLGDSALYLCASSLGVGGYTFGSGTRLTVV.

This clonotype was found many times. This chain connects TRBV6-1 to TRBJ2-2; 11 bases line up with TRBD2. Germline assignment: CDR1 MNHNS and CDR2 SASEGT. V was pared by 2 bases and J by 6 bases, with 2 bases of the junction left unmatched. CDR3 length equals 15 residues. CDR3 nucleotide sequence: TGTGCCAGCAGTGAATTAGCGGGAGGGCCCGGGGAGCTGTTTTTT. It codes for CASSELAGGPGELFF.

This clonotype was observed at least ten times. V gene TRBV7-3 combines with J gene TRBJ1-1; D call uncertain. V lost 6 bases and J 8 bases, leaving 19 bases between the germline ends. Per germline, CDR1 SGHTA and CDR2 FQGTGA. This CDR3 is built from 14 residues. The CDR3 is CASRLGPTAEEAFF. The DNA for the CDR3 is TGTGCCAGCAGATTAGGTCCAACGGCCGAGGAAGCTTTCTTT.

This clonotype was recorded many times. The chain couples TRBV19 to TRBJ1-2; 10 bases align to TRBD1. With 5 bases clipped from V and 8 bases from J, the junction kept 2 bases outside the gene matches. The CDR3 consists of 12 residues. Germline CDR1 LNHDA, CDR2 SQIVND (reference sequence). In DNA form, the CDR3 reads TGTGCCAGTAGTGGACAGGGGGACGGCTACACCTTC. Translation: CASSGQGDGYTF.